The rows below give T cell receptor beta chains drawn from one sample of a study of OX40 agonist ivuxolimab in advanced cancers. The protocol was immunoSEQ multiplex PCR, while the TCRdb copy is restricted to in-frame clones and leaves out a portion. The sample records about 69,000 clones, nearly 90% being singletons. Sequencing was performed on CD4+ or CD8+ T cells sorted from blood, taken in a trial of the OX40 agonist ivuxolimab. These receptors were obtained from an adult with an advanced solid tumor such as melanoma, head and neck, liver or kidney cancer. Both conserved end residues are part of each CDR3. Fields, in order: J gene, V gene, D gene, clone size, CDR3 length, CDR3 protein, CDR3 DNA. A D gene is named only where the DNA matches it firmly. Some rows mark clone size as missing; the rest say once, few, many or name a class of expanded clone.

TRBJ2-7 TRBV21-1 NA NA 19 CASSKVGEGQRDASYEQYF TGTGCCAGCAGCAAAGTAGGAGAAGGCCAGCGGGACGCCTCCTACGAGCAGTACTTC
TRBJ2-1 TRBV7-2 TRBD2 NA 13 CASSLKSGDEQFF TGTGCCAGCAGCTTAAAGAGCGGGGACGAGCAGTTCTTC
TRBJ2-2 TRBV10-3 TRBD1 once 14 CAIRGQGNTGELFF TGTGCCATCAGAGGACAGGGCAACACCGGGGAGCTGTTTTTT
TRBJ2-1 TRBV10-3 TRBD2 NA 16 CAISVGLAATYNEQFF TGTGCCATCAGTGTGGGACTAGCGGCCACCTACAATGAGCAGTTCTTC
TRBJ2-3 TRBV27 TRBD2 NA 15 CASRRLAGGTDTQYF TGTGCCAGCAGGAGACTAGCGGGAGGCACAGATACGCAGTATTTT
TRBJ2-3 TRBV4-3 TRBD2 once 16 CASSLGLAGGTDTQYF TGCGCCAGCAGCCTGGGACTAGCGGGGGGCACAGATACGCAGTATTTT
TRBJ2-2 TRBV6-1 NA once 13 CASSELDTGELFF TGTGCCAGCAGTGAGCTAGATACCGGGGAGCTGTTTTTT
TRBJ2-1 TRBV27 TRBD2 NA 15 CASSFAGTSRNEQFF TGTGCCAGCAGTTTCGCCGGGACTAGCAGGAATGAGCAGTTCTTC
TRBJ2-7 TRBV2 TRBD1 NA 12 CASNTGAGEQYF TGTGCCAGCAACACAGGGGCCGGAGAGCAGTACTTC
TRBJ2-2 TRBV4-2 NA NA 16 CASSQGVASNTGELFF TGTGCCAGCAGCCAAGGAGTGGCGTCGAACACCGGGGAGCTGTTTTTT
TRBJ2-1 TRBV7-3 NA NA 14 CASSLNSPHNEQFF TGTGCCAGCAGCTTAAATTCCCCTCACAATGAGCAGTTCTTC
TRBJ2-1 TRBV27 NA NA 15 CASSLGGVSYNEQFF TGTGCCAGCAGTTTAGGAGGGGTCTCCTACAATGAGCAGTTCTTC
TRBJ2-2 TRBV6-1 NA NA 13 CASSAYSTGELFF TGTGCCAGCAGTGCTTATTCCACCGGGGAGCTGTTTTTT
TRBJ2-7 TRBV27 NA NA 18 CASSLLGPSLTGNYEQYF TGTGCCAGCAGTTTATTGGGACCCTCTTTGACGGGGAACTACGAGCAGTACTTC
TRBJ2-7 TRBV18 NA few 14 CASSPPGRPGEQYF TGTGCCAGCTCACCACCGGGGAGGCCCGGGGAGCAGTACTTC
TRBJ2-2 TRBV5-3 TRBD2 NA 20 CARSSTDRGTSGENTGELFF TGTGCCAGAAGCTCAACGGACAGGGGGACTAGCGGGGAGAACACCGGGGAGCTGTTTTTT
TRBJ2-1 TRBV11-3 NA NA 16 CASSSTGTPPYNEQFF TGTGCCAGCAGCTCCACCGGGACTCCTCCCTACAATGAGCAGTTCTTC
TRBJ1-4 TRBV28 NA NA 14 CASSLGGAGEKLFF TGTGCCAGCAGCTTAGGGGGGGCAGGTGAAAAACTGTTTTTT
TRBJ1-2 TRBV5-1 NA NA 12 CASSPGWYGYTF TGCGCCAGCAGCCCAGGGTGGTATGGCTACACCTTC
TRBJ2-6 TRBV7-2 TRBD1 NA 17 CASSLQDRPAGANVLTF TGTGCCAGCAGCTTACAGGACAGGCCGGCAGGGGCCAACGTCCTGACTTTC
TRBJ2-1 TRBV9 NA NA 8 CASSTTIF TGTGCCAGCAGCACCACGATCTTC
TRBJ2-1 TRBV6-5 TRBD2 NA 15 CASRKNQRGHNEQFF TGTGCCAGCAGAAAAAACCAGCGGGGACACAATGAGCAGTTCTTC
TRBJ2-1 TRBV29-1 NA NA 11 CSFGEKDEQFF TGCAGCTTTGGGGAGAAGGATGAGCAGTTCTTC
TRBJ2-2 TRBV4-3 NA NA 13 CASSQEPREELFF TGCGCCAGCAGCCAAGAACCTAGGGAGGAGCTGTTTTTT
TRBJ2-7 TRBV30 NA few 13 CAWSTEADYEQYF TGTGCCTGGAGTACCGAGGCCGACTACGAGCAGTACTTC
TRBJ2-1 TRBV9 TRBD2 NA 16 CASSGSGSRSYNEQFF TGTGCCAGCAGCGGTAGCGGGAGTCGTTCCTACAATGAGCAGTTCTTC
TRBJ1-3 TRBV6-5 TRBD1 NA 14 CASKPQGSGNTIYF TGTGCCAGCAAACCACAGGGGAGTGGAAACACCATATATTTT
TRBJ2-1 TRBV10-2 TRBD2 NA 14 CASSVTSGINEQFF TGCGCCAGCAGTGTTACTAGCGGGATCAATGAGCAGTTCTTC
TRBJ2-3 TRBV28 NA NA 11 CASSWQDTQYF TGTGCCAGCAGTTGGCAAGATACGCAGTATTTT
TRBJ2-7 TRBV13 NA NA 13 CASSFLGPYEQYF TGTGCCAGCAGCTTCCTCGGACCCTACGAGCAGTACTTC
TRBJ1-1 TRBV4-2 NA NA 15 CASSQGGGQNTEAFF TGTGCCAGCAGCCAAGGTGGGGGGCAGAACACTGAAGCTTTCTTT
TRBJ1-6 TRBV28 TRBD1 NA 14 CASRGQGVYSPLHF TGTGCCAGCAGGGGACAGGGGGTGTATTCACCCCTCCACTTT
TRBJ2-7 TRBV9 TRBD1 NA 15 CASSPQGAIGYEQYF TGTGCCAGCAGCCCTCAGGGGGCTATAGGCTACGAGCAGTACTTC
TRBJ2-1 TRBV7-2 TRBD1 NA 15 CASSTDRGAYNEQFF TGTGCCAGCAGCACCGACAGGGGAGCCTACAATGAGCAGTTCTTC
TRBJ2-7 TRBV11-2 TRBD2 NA 13 CASSPAGAYEQYF TGTGCCAGCAGCCCCGCGGGAGCCTACGAGCAGTACTTC
TRBJ2-1 TRBV7-2 TRBD2 NA 15 CASSLGTSGFRDPFF TGTGCCAGCAGCTTAGGAACTAGCGGATTTAGAGATCCGTTCTTC
TRBJ2-7 TRBV21-1 NA NA 14 CASSKGQFTYEQYF TGTGCCAGCAGCAAGGGACAGTTTACCTACGAGCAGTACTTC
TRBJ2-2 TRBV7-2 TRBD2 NA 17 CASIPGGGRSATGELFF TGTGCCAGCATCCCGGGGGGCGGGAGGAGTGCCACCGGGGAGCTGTTTTTT
TRBJ2-7 TRBV11-2 NA NA 14 CASSLGSLSYEQYF TGTGCCAGCAGCTTAGGGAGCCTCTCCTACGAGCAGTACTTC
TRBJ2-1 TRBV29-1 TRBD2 NA 14 CSESLAGGGNEQFF TGCAGCGAATCCCTAGCGGGAGGGGGTAATGAGCAGTTCTTC
TRBJ2-1 TRBV10-3 TRBD2 NA 15 CAISDLLAGANEQFF TGTGCCATCAGTGACCTACTAGCGGGAGCTAATGAGCAGTTCTTC
TRBJ2-7 TRBV18 NA NA 14 CASSRDFGSYEQYF TGTGCCAGCTCTCGGGACTTCGGGAGCTACGAGCAGTACTTC
TRBJ2-7 TRBV5-4 TRBD2 NA 15 CASSLSLAGVYEQYF TGTGCCAGCAGCTTGTCTCTAGCGGGAGTTTACGAGCAGTACTTC
TRBJ2-5 TRBV18 TRBD1 NA 15 CASSPPTGLQETQYF TGTGCCAGCTCACCACCGACAGGGCTACAAGAGACCCAGTACTTC
TRBJ1-3 TRBV5-8 NA NA 14 CASSLLSSGNTIYF TGTGCCAGCAGCTTGCTCAGCTCTGGAAACACCATATATTTT
TRBJ2-3 TRBV4-3 NA NA 15 CASSQLTRASDTQYF TGCGCCAGCAGCCAGTTGACTCGGGCTTCTGATACGCAGTATTTT
TRBJ2-2 TRBV7-2 TRBD1 NA 17 CASSSDRDRGVTGELFF TGTGCCAGCAGCTCAGACCGGGACAGGGGAGTAACCGGGGAGCTGTTTTTT
TRBJ2-2 TRBV28 NA once 16 CASTERDTSHRGELFF TGTGCCAGCACCGAAAGGGACACTTCGCACCGGGGGGAGCTGTTTTTT
TRBJ2-1 TRBV11-2 NA NA 16 CASSSTQGGFLNEQFF TGTGCCAGCAGCTCCACGCAGGGGGGTTTTCTTAATGAGCAGTTCTTC
TRBJ2-5 TRBV5-1 TRBD2 NA 15 CASSLGGLAYETQYF TGCGCCAGCAGCTTGGGTGGACTAGCCTACGAGACCCAGTACTTC
TRBJ2-7 TRBV2 TRBD1 NA 14 CASSGWDSTYEQYF TGTGCCAGCAGTGGGTGGGACAGTACCTACGAGCAGTACTTC
TRBJ1-5 TRBV6-6 NA NA 15 CASSYSTQGNQPQHF TGTGCCAGCAGTTACTCGACCCAAGGCAATCAGCCCCAGCATTTT
TRBJ2-1 TRBV5-4 TRBD2 NA 16 CASSWGTSGNYNEQFF TGTGCCAGCAGCTGGGGGACTAGCGGGAACTACAATGAGCAGTTCTTC
TRBJ2-7 TRBV7-3 NA NA 13 CASSLTGADEQYF TGTGCCAGCAGCTTAACTGGGGCGGACGAGCAGTACTTC
TRBJ2-3 TRBV6-5 NA NA 14 CASSPEGRGGTQYF TGTGCCAGCAGTCCGGAGGGCCGGGGTGGTACGCAGTATTTT
TRBJ2-6 TRBV2 NA few 15 CASSETGAGANVLTF TGTGCCAGCAGTGAGACGGGGGCTGGGGCCAACGTCCTGACTTTC
TRBJ2-7 TRBV28 TRBD1 NA 17 CASSSSRTSRGRSEQYF TGTGCCAGCAGTTCTTCTAGGACATCCAGGGGGCGGAGTGAGCAGTACTTC